Below, 14 T cell receptor beta chains from the same sample are listed, as sequenced in a study of cytomegalovirus exposure and HLA in healthy donors. Sequencing was performed with immunoSEQ multiplex PCR; in TCRdb, only in-frame clones are kept and a portion is missing. The profile shows over 200,000 clones, roughly 87% of them singletons. The specimen was PBMCs. All receptors come from a woman aged 18-29 years in good health and CMV-seropositive.

The chain has TRBV29-1 and TRBJ1-1; D perhaps matches TRBD1 (5 bases). Germline values: CDR1 SQVTM, CDR2 ANQGSEA. The CDR3 is 13 amino acids. Trimming stripped 4 bases from V and 0 bases from J, with 9 bases between. For the CDR3, the DNA is TGCAGCGTTGGACAGATCATGAACACTGAAGCTTTCTTT. Amino acids: CSVGQIMNTEAFF.

V is TRBV15 and J is TRBJ1-1; D is ambiguous. Germline V lookup: CDR1 LNHNV, CDR2 YYDKDF (reference sequence). The CDR3 runs 14 residues. Trimming pared 4 bases from V and 3 bases from J, leaving 12 bases between. The CDR3 region is CATSKRRADTEAFF. CDR3 coding DNA: TGTGCCACCAGCAAGAGACGAGCGGACACTGAAGCTTTCTTT. Looking up the rest from reference TRBV15 and TRBJ1-1 gives the full variable domain: DAMVIQNPRYQVTQFGKPVTLSCSQTLNHNVMYWYQQKSSQAPKLLFHYYDKDFNNEADTPDNFQSRRPNTSFCFLDIRSPGLGDTAMYLCATSKRRADTEAFFGQGTRLTVV.

This clone was seen a single time. The rearrangement joins TRBV27 to TRBJ2-7, with 12 bases lining up with TRBD2. The germline V gene has CDR1 MNHEY and CDR2 SMNVEV (reference sequence). Trimming cost V 5 bases and J 3 bases; bases outside gene matches: 8. The CDR3 consists of 16 residues. The CDR3 protein is CASSALVTSGSYEQYF. The CDR3 DNA reads as TGTGCCAGCAGTGCCCTCGTGACTAGCGGGAGCTACGAGCAGTACTTC.

The chain is built from TRBV6-5 and TRBJ2-7; TRBD1 matches 7 bases. V lost 4 bases and J lost 0; bases outside the gene matches: 3. Germline CDR1 and CDR2: MNHEY and SVGAGI. There are 14 residues in the CDR3. The CDR3 is CASSSDRLSYEQYF. The CDR3 coding sequence is TGTGCCAGCAGTTCGGACAGGCTCTCCTACGAGCAGTACTTC.

This sequence joins TRBV27 and TRBJ1-5; D is perhaps TRBD1 (5 bases). Trimming pared 6 bases from V and 0 bases from J, leaving 12 bases between. CDR1 is MNHEY, CDR2 SMNVEV, per germline (reference sequence). This CDR3 comprises 15 residues. CDR3 in amino acids: CASRVQVYSNQPQHF. CDR3 sequence (DNA): TGTGCCAGCAGAGTACAGGTTTATAGCAATCAGCCCCAGCATTTT.

V gene TRBV7-9 combines with J gene TRBJ2-7; D is possibly TRBD1 (5 bases). V lost 5 bases to trimming and J lost 5 bases, with 16 bases between them. The CDR3 runs 14 residues. Looked up from germline, CDR1 is SEHNR and CDR2 is FQNEAQ (reference sequence). CDR3 sequence reads: CASSPRFQGDEQYF. DNA of the CDR3: TGTGCCAGCAGCCCCCGATTTCAGGGCGACGAGCAGTACTTC.

The chain uses TRBV27 and TRBJ1-1; D ambiguous. Germline V gene data show CDR1 as MNHEY and CDR2 as SMNVEV (reference sequence). The CDR3 extends over 17 amino acids. With 1 base removed from V and 3 bases from J, the gap between germline ends came to 18 bases. The CDR3 is CASSLYGRGARYTEAFF. Here the CDR3 DNA reads TGTGCCAGCAGTTTATATGGCCGGGGAGCCCGATACACTGAAGCTTTCTTT.

This clone was observed a few times. The chain carries TRBV6-1 and TRBJ2-7; no reliable D call. In germline, CDR1 is MNHNS, CDR2 SASEGT. The CDR3 loop spans 13 amino acids. V lost 1 base and J 6 bases, leaving 10 bases between the germline ends. Written as DNA, the CDR3 is TGTGCCAGCAGTGAAGACCCGCGCGGCGAGCAGTACTTC. Translation gives CASSEDPRGEQYF.

This chain uses TRBV12-2 with TRBJ2-7; TRBD1, the table's D call, was not compared with the DNA. TRBV12-2 is a listed pseudogene. The CDR3 covers 14 residues. In nucleotides, the CDR3 is TGTGCAAGTCGCTTAGGGTGTCCAGGGGGCGAGCAGTACTTC. It encodes CASRLGCPGGEQYF.

The V and J genes are TRBV28 and TRBJ2-7; D is possibly TRBD1 (6 bases). Germline CDR1 MDHEN, CDR2 SYDVKM. The V end lost 8 bases, the J end lost 3 bases, and 23 bases lay between the germline ends. This CDR3 contains 16 residues. The CDR3 loop is CASGDPYRDKVYEQYF. DNA for the CDR3: TGTGCCAGCGGGGACCCTTACCGGGACAAAGTCTACGAGCAGTACTTC.

This chain uses TRBV7-2 with TRBJ2-7, with 11 bases fitting TRBD2. CDR1 and CDR2 (germline): SGHTA, FQGNSA. V lost 3 bases to trimming and J lost 2 bases; unmatched junction nucleotides: 0. The length of the CDR3 is 14 residues. CDR3 in amino acids: CASSFSGRAYEQYF. In DNA, the CDR3 is TGTGCCAGCAGCTTTAGCGGGAGGGCCTACGAGCAGTACTTC.

The chain employs TRBV2 and TRBJ2-5, with D possibly TRBD2 on 6 matching bases. Germline assignment: CDR1 SNHLY and CDR2 FYNNEI. This CDR3 spans 14 amino acids. The V end was cut by 2 bases, the J end by 1 base, with 8 bases between. The CDR3 here is CASSESSAQETQYF. DNA of the CDR3: TGTGCCAGCAGTGAATCTAGCGCCCAAGAGACCCAGTACTTC.

This sequence joins TRBV9 and TRBJ1-2, with a possible D match to TRBD1 (6 bases). CDR1 and CDR2 from the germline V gene are SGDLS and YYNGEE. V dropped 0 bases and J dropped 3 bases, with 12 bases sitting between them. The CDR3 length is 15 residues. In DNA, the CDR3 is TGTGCCAGCAGCGTAGCTACGGACAGCCACTATGGCTACACCTTC. Protein product: CASSVATDSHYGYTF.

This chain joins TRBV7-8 and TRBJ2-7; 11 bases fit TRBD2. CDR1 SGHVS and CDR2 FQNEAQ come from the germline V gene. J was trimmed by 4 bases and V by 3 bases; bases with no gene match: 8. The CDR3 extends over 16 amino acids. DNA for the CDR3: TGTGCCAGCAGCTTGGACACCGGGACTAGCGGTTACGAGCAGTACTTC. Its protein product is CASSLDTGTSGYEQYF.